The clone carrying this T cell receptor beta chain was detected many times. This entry is derived from a study of T-cell memory formation after mild COVID-19. TCRdb independently ran MiXCR on the 5' RACE reads; one entry per CDR3 protein. The table lists 450,000 to 650,000 distinct CDR3 sequences, around 21% of them singletons. The V and J ends lost 4 bases and 0 bases, in that order; junction bases with no gene match: 7. The CDR3 is made up of 17 amino acids. Sequenced input: PBMCs or a T cell subset sorted from them (not recorded which). The sequence came from an adult woman who had mild COVID-19 (a few samples of this study predate the infection). Cell type and time point are not known. This sequence joins TRBV12-3 or TRBV12-4 and TRBJ2-4; 9 nucleotides match TRBD1. CDR3 sequence: CASSSRTGDLAKNIQYF. For the CDR3, the DNA is TGTGCCAGCAGTTCCCGGACAGGGGACCTAGCCAAAAACATTCAGTACTTC.